This TCR beta chain stems from a study of control samples from healthy donors and cancer patients. V gave up 6 bases and J gave up 4 bases, with 12 bases separating them. Germline loops: CDR1 SGHVS, CDR2 FNYEAQ. The CDR3 covers 13 residues. Sequencing was performed with immunoSEQ multiplex PCR; in TCRdb, only in-frame clones are kept and a portion is missing. The profile covers about 98,000 clones, with roughly 86% appearing a single time and 1.5% to 2.5% taken by the ten largest. The chain has TRBV7-6 and TRBJ1-1; possible D gene TRBD1, 5 bases. Sequenced sample: blood. This TCR came from a man aged 55 to 69 in good health. CDR3 sequence (DNA): TGTGCCAGCAGAGGACACGAGGGCACTGAAGCTTTCTTT. Translation: CASRGHEGTEAFF.